The rows below give T cell receptor beta chains drawn from one sample of a study of regulatory T cells in long-lasting Graves disease. TCRdb re-analysed the multiplex PCR reads in MiXCR, keeping a single row per CDR3 protein. The sample lists under 300,000 distinct CDR3 sequences, 20% occurring once. Specimen: peripheral blood mononuclear cells (PBMCs), collected at new diagnosis, from a patient treated with antithyroid drugs. The receptors shown here come from a female donor with Graves disease. The CDR3 runs from the conserved cysteine through the conserved F or W. Each record gives: CDR3 DNA, CDR3 protein, J gene, clone size, D gene, V gene. A D gene is named only where the DNA matches it firmly. Size values are once, few and many counts, or a class for expanded clones, and some rows have none.

DNA: TGTGCCAGCTCCTTGGGCTCCCTGACGAGCTCCTACAATGAGCAGTTCTTC; CDR3: CASSLGSLTSSYNEQFF; J: TRBJ2-1; size: few; D: NA; V: TRBV19
DNA: TGTGCCAGCAGTCCCCGGGACACAACGGGGGCCAAAAACATTCAGTACTTC; CDR3: CASSPRDTTGAKNIQYF; J: TRBJ2-4; size: many; D: NA; V: TRBV27
DNA: TGTGCCAGCATCAGGGGAAGTGGTTCACCCCTCCACTTT; CDR3: CASIRGSGSPLHF; J: TRBJ1-6; size: many; D: NA; V: TRBV28
DNA: TGCGCCAGCAGCTTGGCCATGGGGGGAAACACCATATATTTT; CDR3: CASSLAMGGNTIYF; J: TRBJ1-3; size: many; D: NA; V: TRBV5-1
DNA: TGTGCCAGCAGCCAAGGGGGTATTTCGAGAAACACCATATATTTT; CDR3: CASSQGGISRNTIYF; J: TRBJ1-3; size: once; D: NA; V: TRBV3-1
DNA: TGTGCCAGCAGTTTTCTTGACGGCTCCTACAATGAGCAGTTCTTC; CDR3: CASSFLDGSYNEQFF; J: TRBJ2-1; size: many; D: NA; V: TRBV28
DNA: TGCAGTGCCCCTTGGACTAGCGGGAGCAAAGAGCAGTTCTTC; CDR3: CSAPWTSGSKEQFF; J: TRBJ2-1; size: many; D: TRBD2; V: TRBV20-1
DNA: TGTGCCAGCAGCTTCCTTCTAGCGGGGGGACAAGAGACCCAGTACTTC; CDR3: CASSFLLAGGQETQYF; J: TRBJ2-5; size: NA; D: TRBD2; V: TRBV11-2
DNA: TGCGCCAGCAGCTTGTCCGGACAGGGAGGAGGAAACACCATATATTTT; CDR3: CASSLSGQGGGNTIYF; J: TRBJ1-3; size: many; D: TRBD1; V: TRBV5-1
DNA: TGTGCCAGCAGCCCAACAGGGGGGCTCGAGCAGTACTTC; CDR3: CASSPTGGLEQYF; J: TRBJ2-7; size: many; D: TRBD1; V: TRBV3-1